The 28 T cell receptor beta chains below come from one sample, sequenced in a study of T cell responses to AZD1222 COVID-19 vaccine. TCRdb's table, derived via immunoSEQ multiplex PCR, lists solely in-frame clones and lacks some. This table holds 90,000 to 95,000 clones, about 88% found once. This sample comprised peripheral blood, obtained on day 0 of AZD1222 vaccination. The receptors were gathered from an adult in good health.

The chain has TRBV19 and TRBJ2-1; TRBD2 might be the D (6 bases). The germline V and J ends were trimmed by 8 bases and 0 bases, with 14 bases remaining between them. The CDR3 is 15 amino acids. Germline V gene data show CDR1 as LNHDA and CDR2 as SQIVND (reference sequence). The CDR3: CASRRRGSSYNEQFF. The CDR3 DNA reads as TGTGCCAGTCGGCGGCGGGGAAGCTCCTACAATGAGCAGTTCTTC.

This chain joins TRBV10-3 and TRBJ2-5, with D possibly being TRBD1 (8 bases). The germline V gene has CDR1 ENHRY and CDR2 SYGVKD. V gave up 4 bases and J gave up 4 bases, with 13 bases separating them. This CDR3 region has 14 residues. Written as DNA, the CDR3 is TGTGCCATCAGTGCGGACAGGGAGGGAGAGACCCAGTACTTC. Translated, it gives CAISADREGETQYF.

This chain connects TRBV7-3 to TRBJ2-1; D remains unclear. The CDR3 consists of 15 residues. V was clipped by 1 base and J by 8 bases, with 15 bases between them. The V gene's germline CDR1 is SGHTA and CDR2 FQGTGA. CDR3 DNA sequence: TGTGCCAGCAGCTTAAACCCACAAGCGTTCGATGAGCAGTTCTTC. The encoded protein is CASSLNPQAFDEQFF.

CDR3 nucleotides: TGTGCCAGCAGTTACTTCGGGGGGGGGAACACTGAAGCTTTCTTT. Amino acids: CASSYFGGGNTEAFF. The chain links TRBV6-5 to TRBJ1-1, with a tentative D call TRBD1 (5 bases). There are 15 residues in the CDR3. V lost 1 base and J 1 base, leaving 10 bases between the germline ends. From germline, CDR1 is MNHEY and CDR2 SVGAGI.

The chain employs TRBV25-1 and TRBJ1-6; D ambiguous. From germline, CDR1 is MGHDK and CDR2 SYGVNS. Trimming pared 2 bases from V and 13 bases from J, leaving 15 bases between. The CDR3 length is 14 residues. The CDR3 region is CASSEGGAFWPLHF. The CDR3 nucleotides are TGTGCCAGCAGTGAAGGCGGCGCCTTTTGGCCCCTCCACTTT.

This clone was observed a single time. The chain joins TRBV4-1 to TRBJ2-7, with 9 bases aligning to TRBD2. The CDR3 length is 17 residues. CDR1 and CDR2 (germline): MGHRA, YSYEKL. With 0 bases clipped from V and 7 bases from J, the junction kept 13 bases outside the gene matches. The CDR3 region is CASSQEPPPSGATEQYF. CDR3 sequence (DNA): TGCGCCAGCAGCCAAGAACCCCCCCCTAGCGGGGCTACGGAGCAGTACTTC.

This sequence joins TRBV10-3 and TRBJ1-3; weak D call: TRBD1 (6 bases). The CDR3 spans 12 residues. Trimming cost V 9 bases and J 7 bases, with 13 bases left between them. The germline V gene encodes CDR1 ENHRY and CDR2 SYGVKD. The CDR3, as DNA: TGTGCCATACAGGGTCTTGGGAACACCATATATTTT. It yields the protein CAIQGLGNTIYF.

This clone showed up just a few times. The V gene is TRBV7-6, the J gene TRBJ2-6; TRBD1 aligns across 7 bases. Germline loops: CDR1 SGHVS, CDR2 FNYEAQ. The CDR3 is made up of 18 amino acids. Unmatched junction bases numbered 6, after V lost 0 bases and J lost 1 base. The CDR3 sequence is CASSLAGTATSGANVLTF. CDR3 nucleotide sequence: TGTGCCAGCAGCTTAGCTGGGACAGCCACGTCTGGGGCCAACGTCCTGACTTTC.

The rearrangement links TRBV27 to TRBJ1-5; D perhaps matches TRBD1 (5 bases). The V end was cut by 3 bases, the J end by 3 bases, with 9 bases between. CDR3 length: 14 amino acids. Germline loops: CDR1 MNHEY, CDR2 SMNVEV (reference sequence). CDR3 sequence reads: CASSFVGPNQPQHF. The CDR3 DNA reads as TGTGCCAGCAGTTTCGTGGGACCCAATCAGCCCCAGCATTTT.

The chain uses TRBV5-1 and TRBJ2-2; no clear D. The CDR3 length is 13 residues. The germline V and J ends were trimmed by 5 bases and 2 bases, with 7 bases remaining between them. Germline assignment: CDR1 SGHRS and CDR2 YFSETQ. The CDR3 loop is CASRWGNTGELFF. In nucleotides, the CDR3 is TGCGCCAGCAGGTGGGGTAACACCGGGGAGCTGTTTTTT.

The rearrangement links TRBV4-3 to TRBJ1-4, with 8 positions matching TRBD1. Germline CDR1 and CDR2: LGHNA and YSLEER. The CDR3 has 15 residues. V dropped 1 base and J dropped 7; count of bases not matched to a gene: 5. The CDR3 is CASSQVWTGSEKLFF. CDR3 sequence (DNA): TGCGCCAGCAGCCAAGTTTGGACAGGGAGTGAAAAACTGTTTTTT.

The gene calls are TRBV5-1 and TRBJ2-5; 11 positions agree with TRBD2. The CDR3 is 14 residues long. Trimming took 3 bases from V and 2 from J; bases not matched to a gene: 0. Germline CDR1 is SGHRS and CDR2 is YFSETQ. The DNA of the CDR3 is TGCGCCAGCAGCTCTAGCGGGGGGCAAGAGACCCAGTACTTC. The encoded protein is CASSSSGGQETQYF. Complete variable domain (other parts from reference TRBV5-1 and TRBJ2-5): KAGVTQTPRYLIKTRGQQVTLSCSPISGHRSVSWYQQTPGQGLQFLFEYFSETQRNKGNFPGRFSGRQFSNSRSEMNVSTLELGDSALYLCASSSSGGQETQYFGPGTRLLVL.

The chain carries TRBV6-1 and TRBJ1-5, with D hard to call. V was cut by 3 bases and J by 6 bases, with 9 bases left in between. CDR3 length: 13 residues. Germline V gene lookup returns CDR1 MNHNS and CDR2 SASEGT. The CDR3 here is CASSDERGQPQHF. The CDR3 region has the DNA TGTGCCAGCAGTGACGAGAGAGGTCAGCCCCAGCATTTT.

The rearrangement links TRBV7-2 to TRBJ2-5, with TRBD2 as a possible D gene (6 bases). The CDR3 is 14 residues long. Trimming pared 8 bases from V and 7 bases from J, leaving 20 bases between. Germline CDR1 SGHTA, CDR2 FQGNSA. In nucleotides, the CDR3 is TGTGCCAGCTACCCGGGACTCGGCGGAGGGACCCAGTACTTC. Translation gives CASYPGLGGGTQYF.

This chain joins TRBV3-1 (or the pseudogene TRBV3-2) and TRBJ1-1; 7 bases fit TRBD1. V lost 5 bases, J lost 10 bases, and 16 bases stayed unmatched. Germline V gene lookup returns CDR1 LGHDT and CDR2 YNNKEL (reference sequence). CDR3 length equals 15 residues. CDR3 amino acids: CASSKRREAGGRAFF. The DNA of the CDR3 is TGTGCCAGCAGCAAGAGACGCGAGGCAGGGGGTAGAGCTTTCTTT.

This chain links TRBV9 with TRBJ2-7, with 8 bases identical to TRBD2. CDR1 SGDLS and CDR2 YYNGEE come from the germline V gene. This CDR3 contains 14 residues. Losses at the gene ends were 2 bases for V and 7 bases for J; bases not matched to a gene: 8. The CDR3 here is CASSVTGTSREQYF. CDR3 sequence (DNA): TGTGCCAGCAGCGTGACCGGGACTAGTAGGGAGCAGTACTTC.

This chain links TRBV6-5 with TRBJ1-1; TRBD1 matches at 7 bases. V was pared by 0 bases and J by 6 bases, with 1 base of the junction left unmatched. The CDR3 spans 13 residues. Germline V gene sequence: CDR1 MNHEY, CDR2 SVGAGI. This CDR3 is CASSYSQGPEAFF. The CDR3 nucleotides are TGTGCCAGCAGTTACTCACAGGGGCCTGAAGCTTTCTTT.

The chain carries TRBV7-2 and TRBJ1-2; no firm D call. Trimming took off 3 bases at V and 0 bases at J, with 8 bases between the two ends. CDR3 size: 14 residues. The germline V gene encodes CDR1 SGHTA and CDR2 FQGNSA. CDR3 loop: CASSFNQANYGYTF. CDR3 DNA: TGTGCCAGCAGCTTCAACCAGGCTAACTATGGCTACACCTTC. Based on the CDR3 plus reference TRBV7-2 and TRBJ1-2, the full variable domain is GAGVSQSPSNKVTEKGKDVELRCDPISGHTALYWYRQSLGQGLEFLIYFQGNSAPDKSGLPSDRFSAERTGGSVSTLTIQRTQQEDSAVYLCASSFNQANYGYTFGSGTRLTVV.

The chain combines TRBV18 with TRBJ1-1; D unclear. The CDR3 runs to 15 residues. V was shortened by 0 bases and J by 1 base, with 9 bases between the two germline ends. Germline V gives CDR1 KGHSH, CDR2 LQKENI. The CDR3: CASSPPRARNTEAFF. The CDR3 bases are TGTGCCAGCTCACCACCGAGGGCACGGAACACTGAAGCTTTCTTT.

The chain recombines TRBV21-1 with TRBJ1-2; the table's D call of TRBD1 was not tested on the DNA. TRBV21-1 is a pseudogene. The CDR3 runs to 15 residues. The CDR3 nucleotides read TGTGCCAGTCATTTCATTCAGGGGGCAGCCAAAGGCTACACCTTC. Protein product: CASHFIQGAAKGYTF.

This clone was seen a handful of times. The chain carries TRBV25-1 and TRBJ1-6, with D perhaps matching TRBD1 (5 bases). V lost 8 bases and J 1 base, leaving 18 bases between the germline ends. The CDR3 totals 17 residues. Germline assignment: CDR1 MGHDK and CDR2 SYGVNS. CDR3: CASLKQVIISYNSPLHF. CDR3 bases: TGTGCCAGCTTGAAACAGGTTATTATATCCTATAATTCACCCCTCCACTTT.

The chain has TRBV28 and TRBJ1-2, with 7 bases matching TRBD1. Germline CDR1 MDHEN, CDR2 SYDVKM. The junction had 13 bases not matched to a gene; V was cut back by 7 bases and J by 8 bases. The CDR3 contains 14 residues. The CDR3 here is CASTDREGARGYTF. In DNA, the CDR3 is TGTGCCAGCACCGATAGGGAGGGGGCGAGAGGCTACACCTTC.

The CDR3 nucleotides read TGTGCCAGCTCACCACCGGCGGGGGGAGCCTACGAGCAGTACTTC. It specifies CASSPPAGGAYEQYF. The chain has TRBV18 and TRBJ2-7; 8 bases fit TRBD2. The CDR3 is 15 amino acids. V shed 0 bases and J 2 bases; nucleotides not matched to a gene: 3. Germline V gives CDR1 KGHSH, CDR2 LQKENI.

The chain is built from TRBV29-1 and TRBJ1-2, with a tentative D call TRBD1 (6 bases). V was trimmed by 1 base and J by 7 bases, leaving 10 bases between them. CDR3 size: 12 residues. From germline, CDR1 is SQVTM and CDR2 ANQGSEA. This CDR3 is CSVEGGGGGYTF. In DNA, the CDR3 is TGCAGCGTTGAAGGAGGGGGAGGTGGCTACACCTTC.

V gene TRBV3-1 (or the pseudogene TRBV3-2) combines with J gene TRBJ2-3; D is ambiguous. Germline values: CDR1 LGHDT, CDR2 YNNKEL (reference sequence). V gave up 1 base and J gave up 2 bases, with 4 bases separating them. The CDR3 runs 13 residues. The CDR3 bases are TGTGCCAGCAGCCAAGGGGACACAGATACGCAGTATTTT. Protein: CASSQGDTDTQYF.

The chain couples TRBV19 to TRBJ1-1; no clear D. The CDR3 is 13 residues long. Looked up from germline, CDR1 is LNHDA and CDR2 is SQIVND (reference sequence). With 10 bases removed from V and 1 base from J, the gap between germline ends came to 13 bases. The DNA of the CDR3 is TGTGCCATCCAGGAGCGGCGGAACACTGAAGCTTTCTTT. Its protein is CAIQERRNTEAFF.

The chain combines TRBV7-9 with TRBJ1-1, with 7 bases lining up with TRBD1. From germline, CDR1 is SEHNR and CDR2 FQNEAQ (reference sequence). With V trimmed by 4 bases and J by 4 bases, 3 bases remained unmatched. The CDR3 has 13 amino acids. CDR3 protein: CASSSQGGTEAFF. The DNA of the CDR3 is TGTGCCAGCAGCTCGCAGGGGGGCACTGAAGCTTTCTTT.

As DNA, the CDR3 is TGTGCCAGCAGCTGGGGGACAGGGGCGGACTATGGCTACACCTTC. Translation: CASSWGTGADYGYTF. The genes are TRBV5-6 and TRBJ1-2; the match to TRBD1 covers 10 bases. J lost 3 bases, V lost 3 bases, and 5 bases had no gene match. The CDR3 is 15 amino acids. Germline V gives CDR1 SGHDT, CDR2 YYEEEE.